What follows are 13 T cell receptor beta chains derived from one specimen sequenced in a study of T cell changes during pregnancy in multiple sclerosis. Sequencing was performed with immunoSEQ multiplex PCR; in TCRdb, only in-frame clones are kept and a portion is missing. The sample has more than 85,000 clones; 90% to 95% are singletons. The specimen comprised peripheral blood, sampled before pregnancy. Receptor source: a female donor with multiple sclerosis, enrolled in a pregnancy study.

The CDR3 coding sequence is TGTGCCAGCAGCCCCGAGGTTAATGAAAAACTGTTTTTT. It is translated as CASSPEVNEKLFF. The chain has TRBV5-4 and TRBJ1-4; D is undetermined. There are 13 residues in the CDR3. V lost 4 bases and J lost 4, with 8 bases in between. CDR1 is SGHNT, CDR2 YYREEE, per germline (reference sequence).

A remark on this clone: The same CDR3 arises from other DNA sequences in this sample as well. The chain combines TRBV27 with TRBJ2-7; D perhaps matches TRBD1 (6 bases). Germline V gives CDR1 MNHEY, CDR2 SMNVEV (reference sequence). The CDR3 is 12 residues long. V lost 4 bases and J 3 bases, leaving 7 bases between the germline ends. The CDR3 protein is CASSSTGYEQYF. In nucleotides, the CDR3 is TGTGCCAGCAGTTCGACAGGCTACGAGCAGTACTTC.

The gene calls are TRBV19 and TRBJ2-1; possibly TRBD2 for D (5 bases). Germline-derived CDR1 and CDR2 are LNHDA and SQIVND (reference sequence). V lost 6 bases and J lost 3, with 9 bases in between. The CDR3 runs 13 residues. This chain's CDR3 is CASSLRVYNEQFF. As DNA, the CDR3 is TGTGCCAGTAGCCTGAGGGTCTACAATGAGCAGTTCTTC. The full variable domain, in which reference TRBV19 and TRBJ2-1 provide the parts outside the CDR3, is DGGITQSPKYLFRKEGQNVTLSCEQNLNHDAMYWYRQDPGQGLRLIYYSQIVNDFQKGDIAEGYSVSREKKESFPLTVTSAQKNPTAFYLCASSLRVYNEQFFGPGTRLTVL.

The rearrangement joins TRBV6-5 to TRBJ2-3; 8 bases map to TRBD1. CDR1 is MNHEY, CDR2 SVGAGI, per germline. Unmatched junction bases numbered 5, after V lost 1 base and J lost 2 bases. The CDR3 runs 16 residues. CDR3 DNA: TGTGCCAGCAGTTACTGGCAGGGGGCCTCCACAGATACGCAGTATTTT. Translation gives CASSYWQGASTDTQYF.

The chain couples TRBV4-3 to TRBJ2-1, with D perhaps matching TRBD2 (6 bases). The CDR3 contains 14 residues. CDR1 is LGHNA, CDR2 YSLEER, per germline. V was trimmed by 0 bases and J by 7 bases, leaving 10 bases between them. In nucleotides, the CDR3 is TGCGCCAGCAGCCAAGAACACGGGAGTAATGAGCAGTTCTTC. It encodes CASSQEHGSNEQFF.

The V call is TRBV5-1, the J call TRBJ2-7, with D possibly matching TRBD2 (5 bases). The CDR3 is 15 amino acids. CDR1 and CDR2 from the germline V gene are SGHRS and YFSETQ. V was pared by 6 bases and J by 2 bases, with 18 bases between. CDR3 bases: TGCGCCAGCACCGACGGGCCGGACTCCACCTACGAGCAGTACTTC. Amino acid sequence: CASTDGPDSTYEQYF.

This clone was recorded once. This chain joins TRBV29-1 and TRBJ2-3, with TRBD2 matching 9 bases. The CDR3 loop spans 14 amino acids. Trimming removed 4 bases from V and 2 bases from J; junction bases left unmatched: 4. Germline CDR1 and CDR2: SQVTM and ANQGSEA. CDR3 region: CSVVPSGATDTQYF. CDR3 bases: TGCAGCGTTGTTCCTAGCGGGGCCACAGATACGCAGTATTTT.

V and J are TRBV4-1 and TRBJ2-1; 10 bases agree with TRBD2. Germline lookup yields CDR1 MGHRA and CDR2 YSYEKL. This CDR3 contains 16 residues. V gave up 5 bases and J gave up 0 bases; unmatched junction bases: 4. This CDR3 reads CASSIPSGSSYNEQFF. Here the CDR3 DNA reads TGCGCCAGCAGCATCCCTAGCGGGAGCTCCTACAATGAGCAGTTCTTC.

In its sample, this clone ranks as medium-sized. The chain couples TRBV20-1 to TRBJ2-1; D not certain. V was clipped by 1 base and J by 4 bases, with 2 bases between them. From germline, CDR1 is DFQATT and CDR2 SNEGSKA (reference sequence). The CDR3 sequence is 11 residues long. The CDR3 loop reads CSARVYNEQFF. The CDR3 DNA follows: TGCAGTGCTAGAGTATACAATGAGCAGTTCTTC.

This clone was counted once. The J gene is TRBJ2-2, the V gene TRBV27; TRBD2 is a possible D gene (5 bases). The V end was cut by 2 bases, the J end by 6 bases, with 10 bases between. The CDR3 has 14 amino acids. Germline assignment: CDR1 MNHEY and CDR2 SMNVEV (reference sequence). The CDR3: CASSLELEAGELFF. CDR3 DNA sequence: TGTGCCAGCAGTTTAGAGTTGGAGGCCGGGGAGCTGTTTTTT.

The genes are TRBV7-6 and TRBJ2-2, with 11 bases fitting TRBD1. CDR3 length: 14 residues. V gave up 5 bases and J gave up 9 bases; unmatched junction bases: 5. Germline CDR1 is SGHVS and CDR2 is FNYEAQ. CDR3 coding DNA: TGTGCCAGCAGCACCGGACAGGGGGCCCGGGAGCTGTTTTTT. Protein: CASSTGQGARELFF.

The chain employs TRBV5-1 and TRBJ1-4; 8 bases line up with TRBD1. The ends lost 2 bases at V and 4 bases at J; junction bases unmatched: 7. The CDR3 loop spans 16 amino acids. CDR1 and CDR2 from the germline V gene are SGHRS and YFSETQ. The CDR3 nucleotides are TGCGCCAGCAGCTTAGCCCAGGGGGCCATTAATGAAAAACTGTTTTTT. Translation gives CASSLAQGAINEKLFF.

This rearrangement joins TRBV7-8 to TRBJ1-1, with D uncertain. Trimming took 5 bases from V and 1 from J, leaving 11 bases between them. Germline-derived CDR1 and CDR2 are SGHVS and FQNEAQ. CDR3 length equals 14 residues. CDR3 nucleotides: TGTGCCAGCAGCAAAGGCGCAGGGAACACTGAAGCTTTCTTT. Translated, it gives CASSKGAGNTEAFF.